These 10 T cell receptor beta chains originate from one sample sequenced in a study of cytomegalovirus exposure and HLA in healthy donors. The PCR contained 60 Vbeta and 13 Jbeta primers. TCRdb's table, derived via immunoSEQ multiplex PCR, lists solely in-frame clones and lacks some. Of about 130,000 clones in the sample, roughly 85% were seen once. Source material: PBMCs. All receptors come from a woman aged 25 to 45 in good health and CMV-seropositive.

This chain links TRBV28 with TRBJ2-1; maybe TRBD2 (5 bases). Trimming cost V 5 bases and J 5 bases, with 10 bases left between them. CDR3 length equals 13 residues. The V gene's germline CDR1 is MDHEN and CDR2 SYDVKM. CDR3 sequence: CASSQVAHNEQFF. The CDR3 coding sequence is TGTGCCAGCAGTCAGGTAGCGCACAATGAGCAGTTCTTC.

V gene TRBV27 combines with J gene TRBJ2-1, with a tentative D call TRBD2 (6 bases). This CDR3 is built from 18 residues. Trimming pared 0 bases from V and 6 bases from J, leaving 21 bases between. Germline loops: CDR1 MNHEY, CDR2 SMNVEV (reference sequence). The CDR3 DNA reads TGTGCCAGCAGTTTATCGGTGCGGGGCCCGGGATCCCTCAATGAGCAGTTCTTC. This encodes CASSLSVRGPGSLNEQFF.

The chain combines TRBV6-5 with TRBJ2-5; a possible D gene is TRBD2 (5 bases). The J call may be in error: the DNA end matches TRBJ2-7 better. From germline, CDR1 is MNHEY and CDR2 SVGAGI. CDR3 size: 14 residues. In DNA form, the CDR3 reads TGTGCCAGCGCCAGGACTGGTTTCTCCTACGAGCAGTACTTC. Its protein is CASARTGFSYEQYF.

The chain's CDR3 is CASSLFPGLSYGYTF. The CDR3 nucleotides read TGTGCCAGCAGTTTGTTTCCAGGGTTGAGCTATGGCTACACCTTC. The chain is built from TRBV28 and TRBJ1-2, with a possible D match to TRBD1 (5 bases). There are 15 residues in the CDR3. The V end lost 3 bases, the J end lost 4 bases, and 15 bases lay between the germline ends. Germline V lookup: CDR1 MDHEN, CDR2 SYDVKM.

CDR3 residues: CASSLDWRGAGLNQPQHF. The CDR3 nucleotides are TGTGCCAGCAGTTTAGATTGGAGGGGAGCGGGGCTCAATCAGCCCCAGCATTTT. The chain carries TRBV28 and TRBJ1-5, with D maybe TRBD1 (5 bases). V lost 2 bases to trimming and J lost 3 bases, with 20 bases between them. The CDR3 sequence is 18 residues long. Germline CDR1 is MDHEN and CDR2 is SYDVKM.

This chain joins TRBV10-3 and TRBJ2-2, with 9 bases that match TRBD2. The CDR3 loop spans 16 amino acids. Germline values: CDR1 ENHRY, CDR2 SYGVKD. Trimming took 0 bases from V and 5 from J; bases not matched to a gene: 4. The CDR3 DNA reads TGTGCCATCAGTGAGTCCTTAGCGGGGGAGACCGGGGAGCTGTTTTTT. Residues: CAISESLAGETGELFF.

This chain uses TRBV5-6 with TRBJ1-5; TRBD1 matches 7 bases. Germline trimming cut 3 bases from V and 4 bases from J; bases unmatched to any gene: 7. The length of the CDR3 is 15 residues. From germline, CDR1 is SGHDT and CDR2 YYEEEE. CDR3 DNA: TGTGCCAGCAGCTCCGGGACAGCCGGTAATCAGCCCCAGCATTTT. Amino acids: CASSSGTAGNQPQHF. Looking up the rest from reference TRBV5-6 and TRBJ1-5 gives the full variable domain: DAGVTQSPTHLIKTRGQQVTLRCSPKSGHDTVSWYQQALGQGPQFIFQYYEEEERQRGNFPDRFSGHQFPNYSSELNVNALLLGDSALYLCASSSGTAGNQPQHFGDGTRLSIL.

This sequence joins TRBV28 and TRBJ1-1, with TRBD1 matching 12 bases. J was trimmed by 5 bases and V by 5 bases; bases with no gene match: 6. This CDR3 has 15 residues. Germline loops: CDR1 MDHEN, CDR2 SYDVKM. The CDR3 here is CASSTGTGGMTEAFF. In DNA, the CDR3 is TGTGCCAGCAGTACCGGGACAGGGGGCATGACTGAAGCTTTCTTT.

The chain links TRBV9 to TRBJ1-2; D is uncertain. Germline lookup yields CDR1 SGDLS and CDR2 YYNGEE. V was shortened by 0 bases and J by 0 bases, with 12 bases between the two germline ends. The CDR3 is 16 amino acids. CDR3: CASSVAGGNTNYGYTF. The CDR3 nucleotides are TGTGCCAGCAGCGTAGCGGGAGGTAACACTAACTATGGCTACACCTTC.

The V and J genes are TRBV4-1 and TRBJ1-4, with TRBD1 matching 8 bases. Trimming removed 0 bases from V and 7 bases from J; junction bases left unmatched: 4. CDR3 size: 15 residues. Germline values: CDR1 MGHRA, CDR2 YSYEKL. The CDR3 is CASSQEQGGGEKLFF. The CDR3 DNA reads TGCGCCAGCAGCCAAGAACAGGGGGGAGGTGAAAAACTGTTTTTT.